The 29 T cell receptor beta chains below come from one sample, sequenced in a study of radiotherapy plus CTLA-4 blockade in lung cancer (dated by TCRdb to the late 2010s). The protocol used for the library was the immunoSEQ multiplex PCR assay. Sourced from immuneACCESS, this table was stored by TCRdb with only in-frame sequences that have V and J called. A share of the clones is absent; for the studies checked, an unresolved V gene accounts for under half, and the remainder has no known explanation. The table for this sample lists 65,000 to 85,000 clones; 70% to 80% of them were counted only once. Clones ranked in the top ten supply roughly a tenth of the sample. Here the sequenced sample was peripheral blood, taken from a patient treated with radiotherapy plus ipilimumab. The receptors were sampled from a human donor with non-small cell lung cancer whose response to radiotherapy plus ipilimumab could not be evaluated.

The chain uses TRBV15 and TRBJ1-3; unclear D gene. Between the trimmed V and J ends, which lost 3 bases and 0 bases, there was a span of 3 bases. Germline-derived CDR1 and CDR2 are LNHNV and YYDKDF (reference sequence). This CDR3 is 13 amino acids long. In DNA form, the CDR3 reads TGTGCCACCAGCAGTCTCTCTGGAAACACCATATATTTT. Amino acids: CATSSLSGNTIYF.

J is TRBJ2-7 and V is TRBV9; 9 nucleotides agree with TRBD2. Germline V gene sequence: CDR1 SGDLS, CDR2 YYNGEE. This CDR3 contains 17 residues. The V gene end was trimmed by 6 bases and the J gene end by 6 bases; junction bases not matched to a gene: 19. The CDR3 region is CASKGGRREGPVSEQYF. In DNA, the CDR3 is TGTGCCAGCAAGGGTGGGAGGCGGGAGGGCCCAGTATCCGAGCAGTACTTC.

As for this clone: The junction departs from the called germline gene at one end, perhaps through a read error. This sample includes further DNA sequences coding for the same CDR3. CDR3 amino acids: CASSVGAGLMDEQYF. The CDR3 DNA reads TGTGCCAGCAGCGTAGGAGCGGGACTCATGGACGAGCAGTACTTT. The V call is TRBV9, the J call TRBJ2-7; 7 bases map to TRBD2. CDR1 and CDR2 from the germline V gene are SGDLS and YYNGEE. The CDR3 has 15 residues. Full variable domain (missing parts from reference TRBV9 and TRBJ2-7): DSGVTQTPKHLITATGQRVTLRCSPRSGDLSVYWYQQSLDQGLQFLIQYYNGEERAKGNILERFSAQQFPDLHSELNLSSLELGDSALYFCASSVGAGLMDEQYFGPGTRLTVT.

This clone was seen once. In DNA, the CDR3 is TGTGCCAGCAGCCAAGTTGGGACTAGCGCTGGCGAGCAGTTCTTC. It yields the protein CASSQVGTSAGEQFF. The chain has TRBV4-2 and TRBJ2-1; 10 bases fit TRBD2. The CDR3 is made up of 15 amino acids. V was clipped by 1 base and J by 10 bases; unmatched bases: 7. Germline assignment: CDR1 LGHNA and CDR2 YNFKEQ.

V usage is TRBV19 and J usage is TRBJ2-5, with D maybe TRBD1 (5 bases). The end of the DNA aligns better with TRBJ2-7, so the J call may be wrong. Germline V gene sequence: CDR1 LNHDA, CDR2 SQIVND (reference sequence). CDR3 size: 11 residues. As DNA, the CDR3 is TGTGCCAGTAGTTACAGGTACGAGCAGTACTTC. Residues: CASSYRYEQYF.

A word on this clone: The junction departs from the called germline gene at one end, perhaps through a read error. The chain joins TRBV6-5 to TRBJ1-3; maybe TRBD1 (5 bases). Germline CDR1 and CDR2: MNHEY and SVGAGI. CDR3 length: 15 residues. The CDR3 coding sequence is TGTGCCAGCAAAGGACACGGAATCTCTGGAAGCACCATATATTTT. This codes for CASKGHGISGSTIYF.

The chain joins TRBV6-1 to TRBJ2-3; D perhaps matches TRBD2 (6 bases). The CDR3 covers 15 residues. V was shortened by 3 bases and J by 2 bases, with 12 bases between the two germline ends. Germline V CDR1 and CDR2: MNHNS, SASEGT. In DNA, the CDR3 is TGTGCCAGCAGTGAGGGGCCGGGAGTCACAGATACGCAGTATTTT. Translating it yields CASSEGPGVTDTQYF.

The chain is built from TRBV9 and TRBJ2-7, with D maybe TRBD2 (7 bases). The CDR3 is 14 amino acids. Trimming removed 2 bases at V and 4 bases at J, with 13 bases between. Germline CDR1 SGDLS, CDR2 YYNGEE. The CDR3 region is CASSVGGLGYEQYF. CDR3 nucleotide sequence: TGTGCCAGCAGCGTCGGGGGGCTCGGGTACGAGCAGTACTTC.

This chain links TRBV11-3 with TRBJ2-7, with 11 bases matching TRBD2. CDR1 and CDR2 from the germline V gene are SGHNT and YENEEA. With 4 bases clipped from V and 4 bases from J, the junction kept 9 bases outside the gene matches. The CDR3 runs 16 residues. The CDR3 sequence is CASSSPTSGRRYEQYF. Written as DNA, the CDR3 is TGTGCCAGCAGCTCCCCAACTAGCGGGAGAAGGTACGAGCAGTACTTC.

This chain uses TRBV7-2 with TRBJ2-5; 7 bases align to TRBD1. This CDR3 is built from 15 residues. Trimming removed 2 bases from V and 4 bases from J; junction bases left unmatched: 7. Germline CDR1 reads SGHTA; CDR2 reads FQGNSA. The CDR3: CASSLRYRGSETQYF. The CDR3 nucleotides read TGTGCCAGCAGCTTACGCTACAGGGGATCAGAGACCCAGTACTTC.

The J gene is TRBJ1-4, the V gene TRBV28, with 9 bases that match TRBD1. J lost 2 bases, V lost 5 bases, and 9 bases had no gene match. The CDR3 sequence is 17 residues long. Germline CDR1 and CDR2: MDHEN and SYDVKM. The CDR3, as DNA: TGTGCCAGCAGTCACCGGGACAGGGCTGTGACTAATGAAAAACTGTTTTTT. It specifies CASSHRDRAVTNEKLFF. Drawing the rest from reference TRBV28 and TRBJ1-4, the complete variable domain is DVKVTQSSRYLVKRTGEKVFLECVQDMDHENMFWYRQDPGLGLRLIYFSYDVKMKEKGDIPEGYSVSREKKERFSLILESASTNQTSMYLCASSHRDRAVTNEKLFFGSGTQLSVL.

V is TRBV11-3 and J is TRBJ1-1; the D gene is possibly TRBD1 (6 bases). CDR1 and CDR2 (germline): SGHNT, YENEEA. V gave up 1 base and J gave up 2 bases, with 8 bases separating them. The CDR3 covers 14 residues. The CDR3 region has the DNA TGTGCCAGCAGCTTAGGAGGGGGTAACACTGAAGCTTTCTTT. Residues: CASSLGGGNTEAFF.

A word on this clone: This same CDR3 is encoded by further DNA sequences in the sample. V gene TRBV18 combines with J gene TRBJ2-7; D might be TRBD2 (6 bases). Germline V gene data show CDR1 as KGHSH and CDR2 as LQKENI. V lost 5 bases, J lost 1 base, and 9 bases lay in between. This CDR3 has 13 amino acids. CDR3 in amino acids: CASSVRGSYEQYF. CDR3 coding DNA: TGTGCCAGCTCAGTTCGGGGGTCCTACGAGCAGTACTTC.

The J gene is TRBJ1-1, the V gene TRBV9; D ambiguous. CDR1 is SGDLS and CDR2 is YYNGEE in the germline V gene. Trimming removed 3 bases at V and 7 bases at J, with 13 bases between. CDR3 length equals 13 residues. The CDR3 is CASSAPLGFEAFF. The CDR3 coding sequence is TGTGCCAGCAGCGCTCCCTTGGGCTTTGAAGCTTTCTTT.

This clone appeared a few times. The chain employs TRBV4-2 and TRBJ1-2, with 7 bases fitting TRBD1. This CDR3 comprises 16 residues. Germline V gene lookup returns CDR1 LGHNA and CDR2 YNFKEQ. V shed 5 bases, J shed 5 bases, and the junction held 14 bases outside the gene matches. CDR3 region: CASSWGTGTDLYGYTF. For the CDR3, the DNA is TGTGCCAGCAGCTGGGGCACCGGGACAGACCTTTATGGCTACACCTTC.

This clone was observed a handful of times. This rearrangement joins TRBV7-3 to TRBJ2-1; 12 nucleotides match TRBD2. This CDR3 has 13 residues. The V gene's germline CDR1 is SGHTA and CDR2 FQGTGA. V lost 5 bases, J lost 14 bases, and 7 bases stayed unmatched. CDR3 bases: TGTGCCAGCAGCCGCTCTAGCGGGGGGGCGAAGTTCTTC. The encoded protein is CASSRSSGGAKFF.

The rearrangement uses TRBV19 and TRBJ2-1; 8 nucleotides match TRBD2. From germline, CDR1 is LNHDA and CDR2 SQIVND (reference sequence). Trimming at V came to 3 bases and at J to 2 bases, leaving 6 bases not matched to a gene. The CDR3 consists of 16 residues. DNA of the CDR3: TGTGCCAGTAGTATCCATAGCGGGGCCCCCTACAATGAGCAGTTCTTC. Translated, it gives CASSIHSGAPYNEQFF.

This chain links TRBV6-1 with TRBJ1-2, with D maybe TRBD1 (6 bases). The V gene's germline CDR1 is MNHNS and CDR2 SASEGT. V shed 1 base and J shed 4 bases, with 16 bases lying between them. The CDR3 has 16 amino acids. The CDR3 DNA reads as TGTGCCAGCAGTGAAGACGAGGGTAGGGGGGGCTATGGCTACACCTTC. Amino acids: CASSEDEGRGGYGYTF.

This clone was picked up a small number of times. This rearrangement joins TRBV4-1 to TRBJ1-1; tentatively, D is TRBD1 (5 bases). V was pared by 0 bases and J by 0 bases, with 8 bases between. Germline V gene data show CDR1 as MGHRA and CDR2 as YSYEKL. This CDR3 contains 15 residues. The CDR3 nucleotides read TGCGCCAGCAGCCAAGAGAGGACACTGAACACTGAAGCTTTCTTT. Translating gives CASSQERTLNTEAFF.

The rearrangement joins TRBV7-4 to TRBJ2-5, with 7 positions matching TRBD1. The J call is in doubt because the DNA end fits TRBJ2-7 better. CDR3 length: 16 amino acids. In germline, CDR1 is SGHVT, CDR2 SQSDAQ. The CDR3 DNA reads TGTGCCAGCAGTCGTCTCCGGGACAGTCGATCCTACGAGCAGTACTTC. This encodes CASSRLRDSRSYEQYF.

This rearrangement joins TRBV7-3 to TRBJ2-5; a weak D match, TRBD2 (7 bases). Germline V gives CDR1 SGHTA, CDR2 FQGTGA. The CDR3 is 17 residues long. V was clipped by 2 bases and J by 2 bases, with 18 bases between them. CDR3 bases: TGTGCCAGCAGCTTAGGGGGGGGGCCGTTAGCTCAAGAGACCCAGTACTTC. It translates to CASSLGGGPLAQETQYF.

The CDR3 DNA sequence: TGTGCCAGCAGTCTGACCCGACTAGCGGGGGTCTACGAGCAGTACTTC. It codes for CASSLTRLAGVYEQYF. The V and J genes are TRBV6-6 and TRBJ2-7; 12 positions match TRBD2. The CDR3 has 16 amino acids. In germline, CDR1 is MNHNY, CDR2 SVGAGI (reference sequence). V lost 5 bases and J lost 3; bases outside the gene matches: 8.

The rearrangement links TRBV7-9 to TRBJ2-2, with 8 bases that match TRBD2. This CDR3 contains 13 residues. Germline CDR1 and CDR2: SEHNR and FQNEAQ (reference sequence). J was trimmed by 7 bases and V by 8 bases; bases with no gene match: 6. CDR3 DNA sequence: TGTGCCAGCCGCGAGCGGGAGATCGGGGAGCTGTTTTTT. It codes for CASREREIGELFF.

In this sample, this clone turned up once. CDR3 region: CASTRGGSDEQYF. Here the CDR3 DNA reads TGTGCCAGCACTAGGGGGGGTTCCGACGAGCAGTACTTC. J is TRBJ2-7 and V is TRBV25-1, with D possibly being TRBD2 (7 bases). CDR3 size: 13 residues. Per the germline V gene, CDR1 is MGHDK and CDR2 is SYGVNS. V was shortened by 7 bases and J by 5 bases, with 15 bases between the two germline ends.

The chain is built from TRBV4-1 and TRBJ1-5, with D unclear. Germline CDR1 is MGHRA and CDR2 is YSYEKL. This CDR3 has 13 amino acids. V shed 2 bases and J shed 6 bases, with 8 bases lying between them. DNA of the CDR3: TGCGCCAGCAGCCAATCCCCAGTTCAGCCCCAGCATTTT. Amino acid sequence: CASSQSPVQPQHF.

On this clone itself: At one boundary the junction diverges from the germline segment, which might be a read error. V usage is TRBV6-6 and J usage is TRBJ2-3; D might be TRBD2 (7 bases). Germline lookup yields CDR1 MNHNY and CDR2 SVGAGI (reference sequence). The CDR3 covers 14 residues. The CDR3 DNA reads TGTGTCAGCAGCCTCGGGGGGCCCACAGATACGCAGTATTTT. Translating it yields CVSSLGGPTDTQYF.

The rearrangement joins TRBV4-2 to TRBJ2-1; possibly TRBD1 for D (6 bases). V lost 0 bases to trimming and J lost 10 bases, with 22 bases between them. Germline V CDR1 and CDR2: LGHNA, YNFKEQ. There are 17 residues in the CDR3. CDR3 DNA sequence: TGTGCCAGCAGCCAAGACCTTGTGTTCGAAGGGGGAGAGGAGCAGTTCTTC. Its protein product is CASSQDLVFEGGEEQFF.

This sequence joins TRBV6-5 and TRBJ2-5; D is unresolved. The J call may be faulty, since TRBJ2-7 better matches the DNA end. CDR1 is MNHEY, CDR2 SVGAGI, per germline. The CDR3 loop spans 12 amino acids. The CDR3 region is CASSTPSYEQYF. In nucleotides, the CDR3 is TGTGCCAGCAGCACCCCATCCTACGAGCAGTACTTC.

V is TRBV19 and J is TRBJ1-1; 7 bases align to TRBD1. V dropped 0 bases and J dropped 3; count of bases not matched to a gene: 4. The CDR3 runs 15 residues. CDR1 LNHDA and CDR2 SQIVND come from the germline V gene (reference sequence). The CDR3: CASSIDAGTDTEAFF. DNA of the CDR3: TGTGCCAGTAGTATAGATGCAGGGACAGACACTGAAGCTTTCTTT.